These 4 T cell receptor beta chains were sequenced from one sample in a study of cytomegalovirus exposure and HLA in healthy donors. The protocol was immunoSEQ multiplex PCR, while the TCRdb copy is restricted to in-frame clones and leaves out a portion. The data show about 72,000 clones, with around 94% seen just once and roughly 0.6% held by the top ten. The sample taken for sequencing was PBMCs. These receptors all stem from a woman aged 18 to 35 in good health and CMV-seronegative.

CDR3 residues: CSVVQTGVDTDTQYF. Here the CDR3 DNA reads TGCAGCGTTGTCCAGACAGGGGTAGACACAGATACGCAGTATTTT. The chain is built from TRBV29-1 and TRBJ2-3; 8 bases match TRBD1. The ends lost 4 bases at V and 2 bases at J; junction bases unmatched: 8. CDR3 length equals 15 residues. Germline V lookup: CDR1 SQVTM, CDR2 ANQGSEA.

The rearrangement joins TRBV18 to TRBJ1-1; the D gene is possibly TRBD1 (6 bases). The CDR3 covers 15 residues. V gave up 4 bases and J gave up 0 bases, with 12 bases separating them. Per the germline V gene, CDR1 is KGHSH and CDR2 is LQKENI. The chain's CDR3 is CASSRGGGMNTEAFF. The CDR3 region has the DNA TGTGCCAGCTCACGAGGGGGGGGGATGAACACTGAAGCTTTCTTT.

This chain joins TRBV13 and TRBJ2-5, with 10 bases identical to TRBD1. The CDR3 has 15 amino acids. V shed 4 bases, J shed 4 bases, and the junction held 6 bases outside the gene matches. Germline V gives CDR1 PRHDT, CDR2 FYEKMQ (reference sequence). The CDR3 DNA is TGTGCCAGCAGCTCCGACAGGGGGCGGTTAGAGACCCAGTACTTC. Protein: CASSSDRGRLETQYF.

The chain uses TRBV30 and TRBJ2-6, with 9 bases that match TRBD1. From germline, CDR1 is GTSNPN and CDR2 SVGIG (reference sequence). This CDR3 is built from 17 residues. With 7 bases clipped from V and 2 bases from J, the junction kept 12 bases outside the gene matches. CDR3 loop: CAYTTGGRVTGANVLTF. The CDR3 DNA reads TGTGCCTACACGACAGGGGGGAGAGTAACTGGGGCCAACGTCCTGACTTTC.